The TCR beta chain described here comes from a study of PD-1 blockade in classical Hodgkin lymphoma. Study-level background: Each patient was given nivolumab 3 mg/kg through a vein every 2 weeks.

This table comes from immunoSEQ multiplex PCR, and its TCRdb copy is limited to in-frame clones, with some not included. The data show tens of thousands of clones, more than 65% seen once. Note on this clone: Its specificity is unknown.

CDR1 is SGHRS and CDR2 is YFSETQ in the germline V gene. Trimming removed 0 bases from V and 2 bases from J; junction bases left unmatched: 1. The CDR3 loop spans 17 amino acids. Indicated time point: cycle 4 day 1 (C4D1), after less than 7 weeks of nivolumab. All patients experienced relapse after autologous stem cell transplantation, and brentuximab vedotin exposure was variable. Findings of the study overall: Reported findings placed baseline TCR diversity lower in newly diagnosed patients (compared with healthy donors). Complete responders showed a baseline diversity that resembled the diversity of newly diagnosed patients. Significantly greater TCR diversity emerged by C4D1 in CD4+ cells but not CD8+ cells.

The receptor was isolated from a human donor with classical Hodgkin lymphoma. Sample: peripheral blood mononuclear cells (PBMCs), taken before the fourth cycle of nivolumab. The gene calls are TRBV5-1 and TRBJ2-6, with 11 bases that match TRBD2. The CDR3 bases are TGCGCCAGCAGCTTGGTACTAGCGGGGGCTGGGGCCAACGTCCTGACTTTC. Encoded protein: CASSLVLAGAGANVLTF.